This TCR beta chain stems from a study of cytomegalovirus exposure and HLA in healthy donors. Study context: It was reported in a later analysis that the same platform had been used for the 120 validation repertoires as for the 550 to 750 first-cohort repertoires.

Repertoires were generated with immunoSEQ multiplex PCR, while TCRdb's copy carries only in-frame clones and drops some. The sample holds 100,000 to 150,000 clones, roughly 87% seen once. Study outcomes and limitations: The study flagged about 160 TCR beta chains as cytomegalovirus-associated. A later analysis found first-cohort TCR clusters tended to co-occur in the 130 or so validation repertoires.

This clone was detected only once. Its antigen is as yet unknown. Trimming left V 2 bases short and J 3 bases short, with 6 bases between. Per the germline V gene, CDR1 is ENHRY and CDR2 is SYGVKD. The CDR3 spans 13 residues. This chain links TRBV10-3 with TRBJ2-3, with D unclear. The sequenced sample was PBMCs. The receptor was isolated from a woman aged 18-35 years in good health and CMV-seronegative. The CDR3 sequence is CAISERVTDTQYF. CDR3 coding DNA: TGTGCCATCAGTGAGCGAGTGACAGATACGCAGTATTTT.